These 4 T cell receptor beta chains were sequenced from one sample in a study of T cell responses to AZD1222 COVID-19 vaccine. Libraries were prepared by immunoSEQ multiplex PCR; TCRdb keeps only in-frame clonotypes and omits some of them. There are more than 5,000 clones in the sample; 80% to 90% occur only once, and roughly 14% lies in the top ten. The input for sequencing was peripheral blood, taken 28 days after the second AZD1222 dose. The receptors shown here come from an adult who received the AZD1222 COVID-19 vaccine.

This sequence joins TRBV6-2 or TRBV6-3 and TRBJ1-1, with a tentative D call TRBD1 (6 bases). V lost 6 bases to trimming and J lost 4 bases, with 24 bases between them. There are 17 residues in the CDR3. CDR1 is MNHEY and CDR2 is SVGEGT in the germline V gene. CDR3 sequence: CASSPEGPPTGGTEAFF. In DNA form, the CDR3 reads TGTGCCAGCAGCCCCGAGGGCCCCCCGACAGGAGGCACTGAAGCTTTCTTT.

The J gene is TRBJ1-1, the V gene TRBV19, with D unclear. The CDR3 has 14 amino acids. V shed 1 base and J shed 6 bases, with 12 bases lying between them. Germline CDR1 is LNHDA and CDR2 is SQIVND (reference sequence). The CDR3 DNA reads as TGTGCCAGTAGTATAGCGGGGTCCGGGCCTGAAGCTTTCTTT. It codes for CASSIAGSGPEAFF.

The rearrangement joins TRBV2 to TRBJ1-5, with 9 bases fitting TRBD1. From germline, CDR1 is SNHLY and CDR2 FYNNEI. The CDR3 runs 15 residues. V dropped 6 bases and J dropped 2; count of bases not matched to a gene: 5. The CDR3 is CASRGGQGRNQPQHF. DNA of the CDR3: TGTGCCAGCAGGGGCGGACAGGGGCGCAATCAGCCCCAGCATTTT.

The chain uses TRBV7-9 and TRBJ2-3; 12 nucleotides align to TRBD1. Trimming took 5 bases from V and 5 from J; bases not matched to a gene: 5. The germline gives CDR1 SEHNR, CDR2 FQNEAQ (reference sequence). The CDR3 length is 15 residues. DNA for the CDR3: TGTGCCAGCAGCGTGGGACAGGGGGCAAGAGATACGCAGTATTTT. Protein: CASSVGQGARDTQYF.